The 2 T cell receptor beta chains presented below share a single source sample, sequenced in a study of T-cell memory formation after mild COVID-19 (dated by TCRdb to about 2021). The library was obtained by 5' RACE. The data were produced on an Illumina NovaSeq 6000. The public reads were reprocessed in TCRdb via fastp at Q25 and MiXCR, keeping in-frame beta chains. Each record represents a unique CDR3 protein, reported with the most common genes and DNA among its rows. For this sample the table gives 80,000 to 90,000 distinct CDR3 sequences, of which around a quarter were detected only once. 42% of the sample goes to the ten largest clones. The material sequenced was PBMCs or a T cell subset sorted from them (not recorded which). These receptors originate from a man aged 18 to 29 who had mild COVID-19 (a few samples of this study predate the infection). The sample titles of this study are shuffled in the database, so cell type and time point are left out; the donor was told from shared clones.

The CDR3 DNA is TGTGCCAGCAGGACCGGGGATTACTATAGCAATCAGCCCCAGCATTTT. This sequence encodes CASRTGDYYSNQPQHF. The chain uses TRBV7-8 and TRBJ1-5; D is ambiguous. This CDR3 region has 16 residues. The V end was cut by 6 bases, the J end by 0 bases, with 15 bases between. Germline V gene sequence: CDR1 SGHVS, CDR2 FQNEAQ.

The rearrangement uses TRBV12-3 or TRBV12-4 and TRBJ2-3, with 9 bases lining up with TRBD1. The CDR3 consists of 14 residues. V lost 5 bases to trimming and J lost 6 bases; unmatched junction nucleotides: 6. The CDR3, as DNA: TGTGCCAGCAGTCTCACCGGGACAGGGGATACGCAGTATTTT. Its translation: CASSLTGTGDTQYF.